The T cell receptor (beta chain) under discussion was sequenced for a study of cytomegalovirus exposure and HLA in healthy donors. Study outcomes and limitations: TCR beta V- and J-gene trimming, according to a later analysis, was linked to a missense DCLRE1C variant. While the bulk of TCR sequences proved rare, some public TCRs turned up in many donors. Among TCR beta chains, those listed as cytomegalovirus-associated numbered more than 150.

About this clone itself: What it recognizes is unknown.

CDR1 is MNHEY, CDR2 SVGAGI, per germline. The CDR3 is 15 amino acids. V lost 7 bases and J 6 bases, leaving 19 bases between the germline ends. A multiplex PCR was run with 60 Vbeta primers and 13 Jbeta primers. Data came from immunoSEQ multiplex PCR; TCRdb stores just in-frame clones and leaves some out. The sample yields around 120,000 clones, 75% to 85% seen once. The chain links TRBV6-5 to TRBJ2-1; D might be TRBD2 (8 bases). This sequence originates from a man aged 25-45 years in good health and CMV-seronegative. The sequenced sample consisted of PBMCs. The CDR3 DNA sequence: TGTGCCAGCAAACCAGGGGGACTAGTCGGCAATGAGCAGTTCTTC. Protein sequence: CASKPGGLVGNEQFF.